The next 10 T cell receptor beta chains were all read from a single sample in a study of CD8+CD57+ T cells in acquired aplastic anemia. TCR beta VDJ and CDR3 profiling used genomic DNA as template. TCRdb reprocessed the reads via MiXCR and lists one record per CDR3 protein. The table includes approximately 150,000 distinct CDR3 sequences, 40% to 50% detected once. By flow cytometry, patients selected for sequencing had shown an expansion of CD8+CD57+ cells. The specimen was sorted CD4+, CD8+, or CD8+CD57+ T cells (not recorded which) from PBMCs. The source is a human donor with aplastic anemia.

This clonotype was seen repeatedly, ten times or more. This chain links TRBV7-8 with TRBJ2-5; D is unclear. Germline CDR1 and CDR2: SGHVS and FQNEAQ. Trimming took off 5 bases at V and 1 base at J, with 14 bases between the two ends. There are 15 residues in the CDR3. The CDR3: CASSVSGSRQETQYF. The DNA of the CDR3 is TGTGCCAGCAGCGTCTCCGGATCTCGCCAAGAGACCCAGTACTTC.

The sample holds many counts of this clonotype. The chain employs TRBV6-4 and TRBJ2-1, with D unresolved. Germline CDR1 MRHNA, CDR2 SNTAGT. The V end was cut by 3 bases, the J end by 0 bases, with 12 bases between. CDR3 length: 16 residues. The DNA for the CDR3 is TGTGCCAGCAGTGAAGGTCGGCTTCTCTCCTACAATGAGCAGTTCTTC. This translates into CASSEGRLLSYNEQFF.

Note on this clonotype: A junction boundary mismatches the germline segment, possibly from a read error. This chain joins TRBV5-1 and TRBJ1-6; D gene ambiguous. This CDR3 is built from 16 residues. Germline CDR1 SGHRS, CDR2 YFSETQ. CDR3 region: CASSLGASSYNSPPHF. DNA of the CDR3: TGCGCCAGCAGCTTGGGGGCCAGCTCCTATAATTCACCCCCCCACTTT.

Only a few counts were recorded for this clonotype. The chain is built from TRBV11-3 and TRBJ1-1, with 7 bases fitting TRBD1. The germline V gene encodes CDR1 SGHNT and CDR2 YENEEA. There are 15 residues in the CDR3. The V and J ends lost 2 bases and 2 bases, in that order; junction bases with no gene match: 5. CDR3 sequence reads: CASSLQGQTNTEAFF. CDR3 coding DNA: TGTGCCAGCAGCTTACAGGGACAGACAAACACTGAAGCTTTCTTT.

The J gene is TRBJ2-3, the V gene TRBV11-2; 8 bases align to TRBD2. This CDR3 has 16 amino acids. V lost 3 bases to trimming and J lost 2 bases; unmatched junction nucleotides: 7. Per germline, CDR1 SGHAT and CDR2 FQNNGV. DNA of the CDR3: TGTGCCAGCAGCTTCAGCGGGGGTCGAACCACAGATACGCAGTATTTT. Its protein is CASSFSGGRTTDTQYF.

The sample holds a few counts of this clonotype. This chain uses TRBV28 with TRBJ1-1; D possibly corresponds to TRBD1 (5 bases). Germline CDR1 MDHEN, CDR2 SYDVKM. The CDR3 covers 14 residues. V was shortened by 6 bases and J by 4 bases, with 15 bases between the two germline ends. As DNA, the CDR3 is TGTGCCAGCAGCCCCGGGGGATTGGGCACTGAAGCTTTCTTT. It is translated as CASSPGGLGTEAFF.

This clonotype was recorded many times. CDR3 sequence (DNA): TGTGCCAGCAGCGATGGGACAGTGAGGGCTAACTATGGCTACACCTTC. It is translated as CASSDGTVRANYGYTF. This chain links TRBV9 with TRBJ1-2; 7 bases are shared with TRBD1. This CDR3 spans 16 amino acids. The junction had 8 bases not matched to a gene; V was cut back by 3 bases and J by 0 bases. Germline V lookup: CDR1 SGDLS, CDR2 YYNGEE.

This clonotype was seen many times. V usage is TRBV20-1 and J usage is TRBJ2-7; 7 nucleotides align to TRBD1. This CDR3 is 13 amino acids long. From germline, CDR1 is DFQATT and CDR2 SNEGSKA (reference sequence). Trimming at V came to 3 bases and at J to 3 bases, leaving 5 bases not matched to a gene. The CDR3: CSASRDSGYEQYF. The DNA for the CDR3 is TGCAGTGCTAGCCGGGACAGTGGCTACGAGCAGTACTTC.

The chain employs TRBV19 and TRBJ2-3; D not certain. The CDR3 totals 14 residues. The V end was cut by 3 bases, the J end by 6 bases, with 13 bases between. Germline values: CDR1 LNHDA, CDR2 SQIVND (reference sequence). As DNA, the CDR3 is TGTGCCAGTAGTATTAGGTCCCCATCGGATACGCAGTATTTT. Its translation is CASSIRSPSDTQYF.

Comment on this clonotype: The germline gene is not matched at one end of the junction; a read error may be the cause. The rearrangement uses TRBV29-1 and TRBJ2-2; the match to TRBD2 covers 11 bases. Germline CDR1 and CDR2: SQVTM and ANQGSEA. This CDR3 region has 15 residues. This chain's CDR3 is CSVEALAGVSGELFF. The CDR3 coding sequence is TGCAGCGTCGAAGCACTAGCGGGAGTATCTGGGGAGCTGTTTTTT.